This record concerns one T cell receptor (beta chain) sequence. Its antigen remains unknown. The sample comes from a study of PD-1 blockade in classical Hodgkin lymphoma. Points from the study as a whole: Compared with healthy donors, newly diagnosed patients reportedly showed lower baseline TCR diversity. Compared with baseline, CD4+ but not CD8+ TCR diversity had risen significantly by C4D1. Exclusion applied to patients who initiated nivolumab less than 1 year following ASCT.

V dropped 3 bases and J dropped 7; count of bases not matched to a gene: 11. Germline V gene sequence: CDR1 SGHRS, CDR2 YFSETQ. This CDR3 comprises 15 residues. No patient escaped relapse after autologous stem cell transplantation, and brentuximab vedotin exposure varied. The assay was immunoSEQ multiplex PCR, and TCRdb's table has in-frame clones only and misses some. Here the sample spans approximately 12,000 clones, about 80% being singletons. The clonotype originates from a human donor with classical Hodgkin lymphoma. This chain links TRBV5-1 with TRBJ2-7; 9 bases align to TRBD1. Sequencing used peripheral blood mononuclear cells (PBMCs), obtained at baseline. CDR3 nucleotide sequence: TGCGCCAGCAGCTCTGGGATGACAGGGGGGAGAGAGCAGTACTTC. Its translation: CASSSGMTGGREQYF. The complete variable domain, with remaining parts taken from reference TRBV5-1 and TRBJ2-7, reads KAGVTQTPRYLIKTRGQQVTLSCSPISGHRSVSWYQQTPGQGLQFLFEYFSETQRNKGNFPGRFSGRQFSNSRSEMNVSTLELGDSALYLCASSSGMTGGREQYFGPGTRLTVT.